The entry that follows covers one TCR beta chain sequence. This clone's antigen is unknown. Nothing much larger sits one base from this clone, and base qualities are not available. This specimen comes from a study of T-cell reconstitution after alpha-beta-depleted transplantation in children (dated by TCRdb to 2016 to 2017). General notes on the study: The study quantitatively tracked T-cell immune reconstitution after TCRalphabeta/CD19-depleted allogeneic hematopoietic cell transplantation in children using TCR repertoire profiling.

Via the germline V gene, CDR1 is LGHNA and CDR2 YSLEER. Cut back by 0 bases and 0 bases, the V and J ends lie 15 bases apart. Measured from the cysteine to the phenylalanine, the CDR3 is 18 residues long. Only the CDR3 portion is preserved as DNA: 54 bases, with reading frame beginning at the first base. Libraries were prepared through PCR. The data were produced on an Illumina HiSeq 2500. TCR libraries were prepared with molecular barcoding, using unique molecular identifiers to normalize TCRbeta repertoire quantification. In-frame beta chains were kept once TCRdb had trimmed the public reads at Q25 with fastp and called clones with MiXCR. Each CDR3 protein appears once, grouped with its most common genes and DNA. For this sample the table gives roughly 500,000 distinct CDR3 sequences, of which 30% to 35% were detected only once. About 2.3% of the sample is taken by the ten largest.

The source material was PBMCs from the stem cell graft donor, sampled from the stem cell graft. The V and J segments used are TRBV4-3 and TRBJ2-1, with the D gene uncertain. The clonotype was recovered from a human donor who donated a stem cell graft to a child with aplastic anemia. The nucleotides are TGCGCCAGCAGCCAAGATCAGCAGCTAGTTCGCTCCTACAATGAGCAGTTCTTC. It codes for CASSQDQQLVRSYNEQFF.